A selection of T cell receptor beta chains follows, all from one sample in a study of blood T cell repertoires in COVID-19. Using immunoSEQ multiplex PCR, the repertoire was profiled, and TCRdb retains in-frame clones only, with some absent. The profile shows 300,000 to 400,000 clones, 70% to 90% of them singletons. The sequenced sample consisted of PBMCs or T cells enriched from blood (not recorded which). These receptors were collected from a woman in her thirties or forties with acute COVID-19. CDR3s include the opening cysteine and the closing phenylalanine or tryptophan. The order of the fields is D gene, J gene, V gene, CDR3 protein, CDR3 DNA. A D gene is named only where the DNA matches it firmly.

D gene: TRBD1; J gene: TRBJ2-7; V gene: TRBV18; CDR3 protein: CASSPRQGTYEQYF; CDR3 DNA: TGTGCCAGCTCACCACGACAGGGGACCTACGAGCAGTACTTC
D gene: TRBD1; J gene: TRBJ1-2; V gene: TRBV7-2; CDR3 protein: CASSLATGAGGYTF; CDR3 DNA: TGTGCCAGCAGCTTAGCCACAGGGGCTGGTGGCTACACCTTC
D gene: TRBD1; J gene: TRBJ1-1; V gene: TRBV5-1; CDR3 protein: CASYPGQGSGTEAFF; CDR3 DNA: TGCGCCAGCTATCCGGGACAGGGGTCTGGCACTGAAGCTTTCTTT
D gene: -; J gene: TRBJ1-2; V gene: TRBV6-5; CDR3 protein: CASSLGENYGYTF; CDR3 DNA: TGTGCCAGCAGTTTAGGAGAAAACTATGGCTACACCTTC
D gene: -; J gene: TRBJ2-7; V gene: TRBV7-2; CDR3 protein: CASSLVSAPTNYEQYF; CDR3 DNA: TGTGCCAGCAGCTTAGTATCGGCACCGACAAACTACGAGCAGTACTTC
D gene: -; J gene: TRBJ2-7; V gene: TRBV6-5; CDR3 protein: CASSSAEAGEQYF; CDR3 DNA: TGTGCCAGCAGCTCCGCGGAGGCGGGGGAGCAGTACTTC
D gene: TRBD2; J gene: TRBJ2-6; V gene: TRBV7-2; CDR3 protein: CASSLQGGSSGANVLTF; CDR3 DNA: TGTGCCAGCAGCTTACAGGGCGGGAGCTCTGGGGCCAACGTCCTGACTTTC
D gene: TRBD1; J gene: TRBJ2-2; V gene: TRBV7-2; CDR3 protein: CASSDRANTGELFF; CDR3 DNA: TGTGCCAGCAGCGACAGGGCGAACACCGGGGAGCTGTTTTTT
D gene: TRBD1; J gene: TRBJ1-1; V gene: TRBV3-1/TRBV3-2; CDR3 protein: CASSPRDRGDTEAFF; CDR3 DNA: TGTGCCAGCAGCCCCCGGGACAGGGGTGACACTGAAGCTTTCTTT
D gene: TRBD2; J gene: TRBJ2-7; V gene: TRBV7-8; CDR3 protein: CASSLGTSGGLKQYF; CDR3 DNA: TGTGCCAGCAGCTTAGGGACTAGCGGGGGGCTTAAGCAGTACTTC